The 24 T cell receptor beta chains given below trace back to one sample, sequenced in a study of glioma-infiltrating T cells. Amplification of TCR alpha and beta CDR3 regions from RNA used iRepertoire nested multiplex PCR. In TCRdb, the multiplex PCR reads were re-called with MiXCR into one record per CDR3 protein. The sample has fewer than 250,000 distinct CDR3 sequences, 25% to 35% seen once. Sequenced material: glioma tissue, nonneoplastic brain tissue, or PBMCs (not recorded which). These receptors were collected from a human donor with low-grade glioma or glioblastoma, undergoing nonglioma brain surgery, or in good health (not recorded which).

V gene TRBV29-1 combines with J gene TRBJ1-4; no firm D call. V gave up 6 bases and J gave up 7 bases, with 12 bases separating them. Germline CDR1 and CDR2: SQVTM and ANQGSEA. The CDR3 extends over 12 amino acids. DNA of the CDR3: TGCAGCGTCGGAGGGATGGGTGAAAAACTGTTTTTT. This gives the protein CSVGGMGEKLFF.

The table lists this clonotype with a few counts. The genes are TRBV11-2 and TRBJ2-3; D gene ambiguous. V was clipped by 5 bases and J by 4 bases, with 13 bases between them. The CDR3 has 14 amino acids. Germline values: CDR1 SGHAT, CDR2 FQNNGV. CDR3 sequence (DNA): TGTGCCAGCAGCCGGAGTAAGGCCCCAGATACGCAGTATTTT. Amino acid sequence: CASSRSKAPDTQYF.

The chain links TRBV20-1 to TRBJ1-5; D gene uncertain. The germline V gene encodes CDR1 DFQATT and CDR2 SNEGSKA (reference sequence). The V end lost 5 bases, the J end lost 1 base, and 3 bases lay between the germline ends. This CDR3 is 11 amino acids long. The CDR3 nucleotides are TGCAGTGCTTCGAGCAATCAGCCCCAGCATTTT. Its protein product is CSASSNQPQHF.

This clonotype came up many times. The V and J genes are TRBV4-1 and TRBJ2-5; D unresolved. From germline, CDR1 is MGHRA and CDR2 YSYEKL. The germline V and J ends were trimmed by 2 bases and 0 bases, with 13 bases remaining between them. The CDR3 contains 16 residues. The CDR3 protein is CASSQSRIGHQETQYF. The CDR3 DNA follows: TGCGCCAGCAGCCAAAGTCGAATAGGGCACCAAGAGACCCAGTACTTC.

Points on this clonotype: The junction shows a germline mismatch at one end, possibly a read error. The chain links TRBV15 to TRBJ1-1, with D maybe TRBD1 (6 bases). CDR3 size: 13 residues. Germline lookup yields CDR1 LNHNV and CDR2 YYDKDF (reference sequence). CDR3 DNA sequence: TGTGCCATCAGCAAAGGGGGGAACACTGAAGCTTTCTTT. Its protein product is CAISKGGNTEAFF.

The chain has TRBV25-1 and TRBJ2-1, with D perhaps matching TRBD2 (6 bases). CDR3 length: 16 amino acids. Trimming shortened V by 2 bases and J by 4 bases, and 15 bases separated the two germline ends. Germline V gene data show CDR1 as MGHDK and CDR2 as SYGVNS. The CDR3 loop is CASSETSRLQYNEQFF. Written as DNA, the CDR3 is TGTGCCAGCAGTGAAACTAGCAGGCTGCAATACAATGAGCAGTTCTTC.

This clonotype appeared many times. This chain uses TRBV15 with TRBJ1-3, with a possible D match to TRBD1 (5 bases). The CDR3 sequence is 14 residues long. From germline, CDR1 is LNHNV and CDR2 YYDKDF (reference sequence). Trimming removed 4 bases at V and 7 bases at J, with 14 bases between. The CDR3 DNA follows: TGTGCCACCAGCAACCGGGACTTTTTGAACACCATATATTTT. Its protein is CATSNRDFLNTIYF.

The table lists this clonotype with many counts. The V and J genes are TRBV19 and TRBJ2-3, with 9 bases identical to TRBD1. V was clipped by 10 bases and J by 2 bases; unmatched bases: 7. This CDR3 is built from 14 residues. CDR1 and CDR2 from the germline V gene are LNHDA and SQIVND (reference sequence). This chain's CDR3 is CATMDRGLTDTQYF. The CDR3 DNA sequence: TGTGCCACCATGGACAGGGGACTCACAGATACGCAGTATTTT.

This clonotype has a count of ten or more. The gene calls are TRBV7-2 and TRBJ2-7, with 11 bases identical to TRBD1. Germline loops: CDR1 SGHTA, CDR2 FQGNSA. V lost 5 bases, J lost 2 bases, and 5 bases stayed unmatched. This CDR3 has 15 residues. The CDR3 loop reads CASSIGTGGAYEQYF. CDR3 nucleotide sequence: TGTGCCAGCAGCATTGGGACAGGGGGTGCCTACGAGCAGTACTTC.

This clonotype was found once. Since a much larger clone is just one base distant, this may be a read error. V is TRBV20-1 and J is TRBJ2-7; 9 bases fit TRBD2. J gave up 1 base and V 2 bases, and 9 bases lay outside the gene matches. The germline gives CDR1 DFQATT, CDR2 SNEGSKA (reference sequence). The CDR3 totals 16 residues. The CDR3 loop reads CSARSAGGPESYEQYF. The CDR3 nucleotides read TGCAGTGCTAGAAGCGCGGGAGGGCCTGAGTCCTACGAGCAGTACTTC.

This clonotype was counted many times. The chain recombines TRBV6-2 or TRBV6-3 with TRBJ1-4, with 7 bases fitting TRBD1. Germline assignment: CDR1 MNHEY and CDR2 SVGEGT. CDR3 size: 17 residues. With V trimmed by 5 bases and J by 8 bases, 17 bases remained unmatched. In nucleotides, the CDR3 is TGTGCCAGCAGTCGGGAGACAGGGTACGACGTTGGGGAAAAACTGTTTTTT. Translated, it gives CASSRETGYDVGEKLFF.

This clonotype was detected many times. The chain uses TRBV28 and TRBJ2-3; D tentatively fits TRBD1 or TRBD2 (6 bases each). The CDR3 loop spans 18 amino acids. V was cut by 7 bases and J by 5 bases, with 28 bases left in between. The germline CDR1 and CDR2 sequences are MDHEN and SYDVKM. CDR3 DNA sequence: TGTGCCAGCATTAACGGGTTCCCGGGGGCCAAGTTGGGAGATACGCAGTATTTT. Its protein is CASINGFPGAKLGDTQYF.

This clonotype showed up many times. The CDR3 region has the DNA TGTGCCAGCAGTTACCAGGGGCAAGAGACCCAGTACTTC. It encodes CASSYQGQETQYF. The chain couples TRBV6-2 or TRBV6-3 to TRBJ2-5; perhaps TRBD1 as D (6 bases). This CDR3 has 13 residues. Germline V lookup: CDR1 MNHEY, CDR2 SVGEGT. Trimming removed 2 bases from V and 2 bases from J, with 6 bases in between.

This clonotype was observed at least ten times. This chain joins TRBV15 and TRBJ2-2, with 8 bases aligning to TRBD2. Per the germline V gene, CDR1 is LNHNV and CDR2 is YYDKDF (reference sequence). The CDR3 length is 16 residues. Trimming cost V 5 bases and J 4 bases; bases outside gene matches: 9. The CDR3 reads CATSPGGGEGTGELFF. CDR3 DNA sequence: TGTGCCACCAGCCCGGGGGGGGGGGAAGGCACCGGGGAGCTGTTTTTT.

With respect to this clonotype: It is likely a read error, because the conserved phenylalanine at the end of the CDR3 is missing. V usage is TRBV27 and J usage is TRBJ2-1; D possibly uses TRBD1 or TRBD2 (5 bases each). From germline, CDR1 is MNHEY and CDR2 SMNVEV (reference sequence). The length of the CDR3 is 14 residues. CDR3 in DNA: TGTGCCAGCAGCAAGTCGAGGGGCTACAATGGGCAGTTCTGC. Encoded protein: CASSKSRGYNGQFC.

This clonotype appeared many times. This rearrangement joins TRBV7-9 to TRBJ2-7; the D gene is possibly TRBD1 (5 bases). Between the trimmed V and J ends, which lost 5 bases and 1 base, there was a span of 9 bases. From germline, CDR1 is SEHNR and CDR2 FQNEAQ (reference sequence). CDR3 size: 13 residues. The CDR3 spells CASSDSASYEQYF. The CDR3 region has the DNA TGTGCCAGCAGCGACAGCGCATCCTACGAGCAGTACTTC.

V and J are TRBV15 and TRBJ2-3; D remains ambiguous. CDR3 size: 15 residues. V lost 2 bases and J lost 1, with 10 bases in between. The V gene's germline CDR1 is LNHNV and CDR2 YYDKDF (reference sequence). The chain's CDR3 is CATSRSVPGTDTQYF. DNA of the CDR3: TGTGCCACCAGCAGATCGGTACCGGGCACAGATACGCAGTATTTT.

In this sample, this clonotype turned up many times. The V gene is TRBV28, the J gene TRBJ1-5, with D perhaps TRBD1 (5 bases). The V end was cut by 1 base, the J end by 4 bases, with 17 bases between. The CDR3 length is 17 residues. Germline values: CDR1 MDHEN, CDR2 SYDVKM. This chain's CDR3 is CASSLSGGGFGNQPQHF. CDR3 nucleotide sequence: TGTGCCAGCAGTTTATCGGGGGGGGGGTTTGGTAATCAGCCCCAGCATTTT. Looking up the rest from reference TRBV28 and TRBJ1-5 gives the full variable domain: DVKVTQSSRYLVKRTGEKVFLECVQDMDHENMFWYRQDPGLGLRLIYFSYDVKMKEKGDIPEGYSVSREKKERFSLILESASTNQTSMYLCASSLSGGGFGNQPQHFGDGTRLSIL.

This clonotype was detected ten times or more. V is TRBV6-2 or TRBV6-3 and J is TRBJ1-3; the D gene is possibly TRBD1 (6 bases). The length of the CDR3 is 16 residues. Trimming took 6 bases from V and 1 from J, leaving 16 bases between them. Germline values: CDR1 MNHEY, CDR2 SVGEGT. CDR3 in amino acids: CASSSSRGSSGNTIYF. CDR3 DNA: TGTGCCAGCAGCTCCTCCAGGGGTTCGTCTGGAAACACCATATATTTT.

As concerns this clonotype: This CDR3 is missing its conserved last phenylalanine or tryptophan, likely due to a read error. The chain uses TRBV27 and TRBJ2-3; 13 nucleotides agree with TRBD2. The CDR3 spans 18 residues. Germline values: CDR1 MNHEY, CDR2 SMNVEV (reference sequence). V lost 2 bases and J lost 3; bases outside the gene matches: 8. The CDR3 DNA reads as TGTGCCAGCAGTTTAGGCGGACTAGCGGGAGCTAGGACAGATACGCAGTATCTT. Its protein is CASSLGGLAGARTDTQYL.

V gene TRBV19 combines with J gene TRBJ1-3; D is undetermined. This CDR3 spans 15 amino acids. CDR1 is LNHDA and CDR2 is SQIVND in the germline V gene (reference sequence). Trimming took off 6 bases at V and 2 bases at J, with 14 bases between the two ends. The CDR3 protein is CASSAVRGTGNTIYF. The CDR3 DNA reads as TGTGCCAGTAGCGCCGTGAGAGGTACTGGAAACACCATATATTTT.

On this clonotype itself: The junction departs from the called germline gene at one end, perhaps through a read error. This chain joins TRBV20-1 and TRBJ2-4, with D possibly matching TRBD2 (5 bases). The CDR3 totals 12 residues. Germline V gives CDR1 DFQATT, CDR2 SNEGSKA (reference sequence). CDR3 amino acids: CSALAGENVQYF. The CDR3 DNA is TGCAGTGCCCTAGCAGGAGAAAACGTTCAGTACTTC.

This chain connects TRBV7-6 to TRBJ2-7; D ambiguous. The germline gives CDR1 SGHVS, CDR2 FNYEAQ. This CDR3 is built from 14 residues. CDR3: CVSSVSWPPNEQYF. Here the CDR3 DNA reads TGTGTTAGCAGCGTTAGCTGGCCCCCCAACGAGCAGTACTTC. Full variable domain (outside the CDR3, taken from reference TRBV7-6 and TRBJ2-7): GAGVSQSPRYKVTKRGQDVALRCDPISGHVSLYWYRQALGQGPEFLTYFNYEAQQDKSGLPNDRFSAERPEGSISTLTIQRTEQRDSAMYRCVSSVSWPPNEQYFGPGTRLTVT.

With respect to this clonotype: A much more abundant neighbour one base away suggests this may be a read error. This chain uses TRBV19 with TRBJ2-5; no reliable D call. The V and J ends lost 7 bases and 13 bases respectively, with 16 bases between them. This CDR3 has 11 amino acids. Germline CDR1 reads LNHDA; CDR2 reads SQIVND (reference sequence). This CDR3 reads CASTGWNERYF. CDR3 sequence (DNA): TGTGCCAGTACGGGCTGGAACGAGCGGTACTTC.